The 24 T cell receptor beta chains presented below share a single source sample, sequenced in a study of cytomegalovirus exposure and HLA in healthy donors (dated by TCRdb to about 2017). The library relied on the immunoSEQ multiplex PCR assay. For the multiplex PCR, a mixture combining 60 forward primers for TCR Vbeta segments and 13 reverse primers for TCR Jbeta segments was used. Imported from immuneACCESS, the table was reduced by TCRdb to in-frame sequences with V and J called. These copies leave out some clones; in studies compared against another copy, an unresolved V gene accounts for under half, and the cause of the remainder is not known. Across this sample there are approximately 150,000 clones, with roughly 9.4% seen only once. The ten largest account for over 1.5% of the sample. The sample consisted of PBMCs. The origin of the receptors is a male donor in good health and CMV-seronegative.

This chain links TRBV5-1 with TRBJ2-1, with TRBD2 as a possible D gene (5 bases). V was cut by 2 bases and J by 2 bases, with 11 bases left in between. CDR3 length equals 15 residues. Germline assignment: CDR1 SGHRS and CDR2 YFSETQ. CDR3 in amino acids: CASSFLAGAYNEQFF. CDR3 nucleotide sequence: TGCGCCAGCAGCTTCCTAGCCGGGGCCTACAATGAGCAGTTCTTC.

This chain connects TRBV18 to TRBJ2-1, with TRBD1 as a possible D gene (6 bases). The CDR3 runs 12 residues. Germline loops: CDR1 KGHSH, CDR2 LQKENI. V was cut by 0 bases and J by 9 bases, with 6 bases left in between. The CDR3 reads CASSPPGGEQFF. CDR3 coding DNA: TGTGCCAGCTCACCACCAGGGGGTGAGCAGTTCTTC.

This clone was detected a few times. V and J are TRBV28 and TRBJ2-7; D unresolved. Trimming cost V 7 bases and J 6 bases, with 10 bases left between them. The CDR3 spans 11 residues. Germline CDR1 reads MDHEN; CDR2 reads SYDVKM. CDR3 in DNA: TGTGCCAGCATTTCTCCTACCGAGCAGTACTTC. Translation: CASISPTEQYF.

V is TRBV2 and J is TRBJ2-6, with TRBD2 as a possible D gene (6 bases). Germline V gene lookup returns CDR1 SNHLY and CDR2 FYNNEI. CDR3 length: 18 amino acids. The ends were cut back, 4 bases at V and 1 base at J, with 17 bases in the middle. CDR3 region: CASSAEGGLDSGANVLTF. In nucleotides, the CDR3 is TGTGCCAGCAGTGCGGAGGGAGGTTTAGATTCTGGGGCCAACGTCCTGACTTTC.

J is TRBJ2-7 and V is TRBV5-1, with D uncertain. The CDR3 is 12 amino acids. With 4 bases removed from V and 6 bases from J, the gap between germline ends came to 11 bases. CDR1 is SGHRS, CDR2 YFSETQ, per germline. The CDR3 nucleotides read TGCGCCAGCAGCCTTAGCTTGTCCGAGCAGTACTTC. Its translation: CASSLSLSEQYF.

The CDR3 region is CASSGGVGTYNEQFF. CDR3 DNA: TGTGCCAGCAGTGGCGGGGTTGGCACCTACAATGAGCAGTTCTTC. The rearrangement uses TRBV28 and TRBJ2-1; D might be TRBD2 (6 bases). Per the germline V gene, CDR1 is MDHEN and CDR2 is SYDVKM. The CDR3 is made up of 15 amino acids. Trimming left V 5 bases short and J 2 bases short, with 13 bases between.

This clone was observed a few times. The chain joins TRBV6-1 to TRBJ2-6; 8 positions agree with TRBD1. The germline gives CDR1 MNHNS, CDR2 SASEGT. V was clipped by 7 bases and J by 4 bases; unmatched bases: 6. CDR3 length: 15 residues. Written as DNA, the CDR3 is TGTGCCAGCATTACAGGGGGGACCGGGGCCAACGTCCTGACTTTC. This codes for CASITGGTGANVLTF.

The chain has TRBV6-1 and TRBJ2-5; possible D gene TRBD1, 5 bases. V was clipped by 4 bases and J by 4 bases, with 25 bases between them. This CDR3 is built from 18 residues. Germline V gives CDR1 MNHNS, CDR2 SASEGT. The chain's CDR3 is CASSAGSFSSVGRETQYF. As DNA, the CDR3 is TGTGCCAGCAGTGCCGGGTCATTCTCCTCTGTGGGGCGAGAGACCCAGTACTTC.

The rearrangement uses TRBV30 and TRBJ1-1, with D maybe TRBD1 (5 bases). The germline V and J ends were trimmed by 1 base and 1 base, with 16 bases remaining between them. The CDR3 consists of 16 residues. Per the germline V gene, CDR1 is GTSNPN and CDR2 is SVGIG (reference sequence). The CDR3 region has the DNA TGTGCCTGGAGTGGGGGTGGGGGGTTTTGGAACACTGAAGCTTTCTTT. As protein: CAWSGGGGFWNTEAFF.

The CDR3, as DNA: TGCAGCACCTGGGACAGGGGGCTCACTGAAGCTTTCTTT. Its protein product is CSTWDRGLTEAFF. V usage is TRBV29-1 and J usage is TRBJ1-1; 12 nucleotides agree with TRBD1. CDR1 is SQVTM, CDR2 ANQGSEA, per germline. V dropped 8 bases and J dropped 4; count of bases not matched to a gene: 5. The CDR3 is made up of 13 amino acids.

This clone has just a few counts. The chain recombines TRBV5-4 with TRBJ2-7, with 8 bases matching TRBD2. This CDR3 spans 16 amino acids. Trimming at V came to 4 bases and at J to 1 base, leaving 10 bases not matched to a gene. Germline CDR1 SGHNT, CDR2 YYREEE (reference sequence). CDR3 residues: CASSQDQGLVSYEQYF. Written as DNA, the CDR3 is TGTGCCAGCAGCCAAGATCAGGGACTAGTATCCTACGAGCAGTACTTC.

This clone was seen a few times. The genes are TRBV19 and TRBJ1-1; 9 nucleotides line up with TRBD1. The CDR3 sequence is 17 residues long. Germline loops: CDR1 LNHDA, CDR2 SQIVND (reference sequence). Germline trimming cut 3 bases from V and 4 bases from J; bases unmatched to any gene: 12. The CDR3 DNA reads TGTGCCAGTAGTATTTCTCGGGACAGGGAGGTGGGCACTGAAGCTTTCTTT. Translation: CASSISRDREVGTEAFF.

The chain uses TRBV15 and TRBJ2-7, with 7 bases identical to TRBD2. This CDR3 is 18 amino acids long. Germline V CDR1 and CDR2: LNHNV, YYDKDF (reference sequence). V shed 0 bases and J 6 bases; nucleotides not matched to a gene: 17. The CDR3 spells CATSRDLASGRAFIEQYF. In nucleotides, the CDR3 is TGTGCCACCAGCAGAGATCTGGCTAGCGGTCGGGCGTTTATCGAGCAGTACTTC.

This clone has a handful of counts. The chain has TRBV19 and TRBJ2-7; 11 positions match TRBD1. Germline lookup yields CDR1 LNHDA and CDR2 SQIVND (reference sequence). V was pared by 6 bases and J by 0 bases, with 10 bases of the junction left unmatched. The CDR3 extends over 17 amino acids. The CDR3 loop is CASSPPGTGGFSYEQYF. DNA for the CDR3: TGTGCCAGTAGCCCGCCCGGGACAGGGGGTTTCTCCTACGAGCAGTACTTC.

The chain combines TRBV19 with TRBJ2-3; 10 bases line up with TRBD1. This CDR3 is built from 15 residues. Trimming removed 3 bases from V and 3 bases from J; junction bases left unmatched: 3. Germline V gene sequence: CDR1 LNHDA, CDR2 SQIVND (reference sequence). CDR3: CASSIRDRGTDTQYF. As DNA, the CDR3 is TGTGCCAGTAGTATCCGGGACAGGGGAACAGATACGCAGTATTTT. The entire variable domain, with the rest obtained from reference TRBV19 and TRBJ2-3, is as follows: DGGITQSPKYLFRKEGQNVTLSCEQNLNHDAMYWYRQDPGQGLRLIYYSQIVNDFQKGDIAEGYSVSREKKESFPLTVTSAQKNPTAFYLCASSIRDRGTDTQYFGPGTRLTVL.

This clone was counted a few times. V gene TRBV7-9 combines with J gene TRBJ2-3; tentative D call: TRBD2 (6 bases). Germline V gene lookup returns CDR1 SEHNR and CDR2 FQNEAQ (reference sequence). The CDR3 covers 15 residues. The V gene lost 2 bases and the J gene lost 0 bases, with 9 bases spanning the gap. The CDR3 DNA reads as TGTGCCAGCAGCTTATCCCTAGCGAGCACAGATACGCAGTATTTT. It yields the protein CASSLSLASTDTQYF.

This clone was counted between two and nine times. The chain uses TRBV11-2 and TRBJ2-2; no clear D gene. Germline-derived CDR1 and CDR2 are SGHAT and FQNNGV. This CDR3 contains 13 residues. V gave up 7 bases and J gave up 0 bases, with 6 bases separating them. The DNA for the CDR3 is TGTGCCAGCACGCGGACGAACACCGGGGAGCTGTTTTTT. This gives the protein CASTRTNTGELFF.

This clone turned up a few times. This chain connects TRBV28 to TRBJ1-2, with 8 bases lining up with TRBD1. In germline, CDR1 is MDHEN, CDR2 SYDVKM. V trimming: 5 bases; J trimming: 3 bases; junction bases outside the gene matches: 2. This CDR3 is built from 13 residues. The CDR3 loop is CASSPGGHYGYTF. The CDR3 DNA reads TGTGCCAGCAGTCCAGGGGGCCACTATGGCTACACCTTC.

This clone was counted only a few times. This chain uses TRBV4-3 with TRBJ2-7, with 9 bases that match TRBD1. CDR3 length: 19 residues. CDR1 LGHNA and CDR2 YSLEER come from the germline V gene. V lost 2 bases and J lost 5; bases outside the gene matches: 19. CDR3 sequence (DNA): TGCGCCAGCAGCCAATTCGTAGTGTTCAGCCGGGACAGGGTCAACGAGCAGTACTTC. The encoded protein is CASSQFVVFSRDRVNEQYF.

This clone turned up a few times. The chain joins TRBV21-1 to TRBJ1-5; TRBD1, as called in the table, went unchecked against the DNA. TRBV21-1 is recorded as a pseudogene. CDR3 size: 18 residues. For the CDR3, the DNA is TGTGCCAGCAGCAAGTCCGGCGGGGCAGGGGGCAACAATCAGCCCCAGCATTTT. Its translation: CASSKSGGAGGNNQPQHF.

The chain links TRBV4-3 to TRBJ1-2; TRBD1 aligns across 9 bases. The ends lost 2 bases at V and 1 base at J; junction bases unmatched: 5. Germline V gene sequence: CDR1 LGHNA, CDR2 YSLEER. This CDR3 has 16 amino acids. CDR3 DNA sequence: TGCGCCAGCAGCCAAAAGGGACAGGGTCTTAACTATGGCTACACCTTC. Its translation: CASSQKGQGLNYGYTF.

The CDR3 nucleotides are TGTGCCAGCAGCCTCGGGACAGGCTACTACAATGAGCAGTTCTTC. Its translation: CASSLGTGYYNEQFF. The rearrangement joins TRBV7-3 to TRBJ2-1; 8 bases map to TRBD1. The germline V gene has CDR1 SGHTA and CDR2 FQGTGA. After removal of 5 bases from V and 3 bases from J, the junction contained 6 bases not matched to a gene. There are 15 residues in the CDR3. The full variable domain, completed using reference TRBV7-3 and TRBJ2-1, is GAGVSQTPSNKVTEKGKYVELRCDPISGHTALYWYRQSLGQGPEFLIYFQGTGAADDSGLPNDRFFAVRPEGSVSTLKIQRTERGDSAVYLCASSLGTGYYNEQFFGPGTRLTVL.

V and J are TRBV28 and TRBJ2-7; 9 bases are a match to TRBD1. From germline, CDR1 is MDHEN and CDR2 SYDVKM. The CDR3 sequence is 14 residues long. V shed 3 bases and J 4 bases; nucleotides not matched to a gene: 4. The CDR3 is CASSLGTGQYEQYF. CDR3 DNA: TGTGCCAGCAGTTTGGGGACAGGGCAGTACGAGCAGTACTTC.

The table lists this clone with a few counts. The chain uses TRBV7-9 and TRBJ1-1, with D possibly TRBD1 on 5 matching bases. The CDR3 has 14 amino acids. CDR1 and CDR2 from the germline V gene are SEHNR and FQNEAQ (reference sequence). Trimming took off 5 bases at V and 0 bases at J, with 10 bases between the two ends. CDR3 in amino acids: CASSPGGLNTEAFF. The CDR3 bases are TGTGCCAGCAGCCCCGGGGGTCTGAACACTGAAGCTTTCTTT.